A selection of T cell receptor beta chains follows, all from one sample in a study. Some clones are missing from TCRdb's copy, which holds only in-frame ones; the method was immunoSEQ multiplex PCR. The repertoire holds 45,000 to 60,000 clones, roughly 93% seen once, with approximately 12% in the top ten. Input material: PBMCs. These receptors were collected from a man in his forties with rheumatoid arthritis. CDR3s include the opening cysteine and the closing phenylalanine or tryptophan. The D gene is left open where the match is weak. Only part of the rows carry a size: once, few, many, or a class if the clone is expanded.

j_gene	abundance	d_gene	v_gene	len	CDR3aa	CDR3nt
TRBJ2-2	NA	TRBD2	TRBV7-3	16	CASSPTSGSRGGELFF	TGTGCCAGCAGCCCGACTAGCGGGAGCCGAGGCGGGGAGCTGTTTTTT
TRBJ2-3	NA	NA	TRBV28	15	CASSLVQGLADTQYF	TGTGCCAGCAGTTTAGTACAGGGTCTGGCAGATACGCAGTATTTT
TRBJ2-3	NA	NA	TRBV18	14	CASSRPSGTDTQYF	TGTGCCAGCTCGCGCCCTTCAGGCACAGATACGCAGTATTTT
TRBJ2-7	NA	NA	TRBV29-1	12	CSVMDGAYEQYF	TGCAGCGTTATGGACGGGGCTTACGAGCAGTACTTC
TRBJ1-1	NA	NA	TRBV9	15	CASSVVSQGNTEAFF	TGTGCCAGCAGCGTAGTTTCACAGGGGAACACTGAAGCTTTCTTT
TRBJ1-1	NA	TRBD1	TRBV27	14	CASSLRDSNTEAFF	TGTGCCAGCAGTTTACGGGACAGTAACACTGAAGCTTTCTTT
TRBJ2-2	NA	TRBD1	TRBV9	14	CASSAGTATGELFF	TGTGCCAGCAGTGCCGGGACAGCCACCGGGGAGCTGTTTTTT
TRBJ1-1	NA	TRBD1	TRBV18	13	CASSLQGETEAFF	TGTGCCAGCTCACTTCAGGGGGAGACTGAAGCTTTCTTT
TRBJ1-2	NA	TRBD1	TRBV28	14	CASSVSGGLYGYTF	TGTGCCAGCAGTGTGTCAGGGGGCCTCTATGGCTACACCTTC
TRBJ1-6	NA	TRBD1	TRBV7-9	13	CASSPWDRGPLHF	TGTGCCAGCAGCCCCTGGGACAGGGGGCCCCTCCACTTT
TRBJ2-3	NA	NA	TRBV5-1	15	CASSLAIANTDTQYF	TGCGCCAGCAGCTTGGCAATAGCGAACACAGATACGCAGTATTTT
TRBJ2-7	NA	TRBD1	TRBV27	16	CASSLGLRQGAGEQYF	TGTGCCAGCAGTTTAGGGCTCAGACAGGGGGCGGGCGAGCAGTACTTC
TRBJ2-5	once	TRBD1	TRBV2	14	CASSRGQGIETQYF	TGTGCCAGCAGTAGGGGACAGGGGATTGAGACCCAGTACTTC
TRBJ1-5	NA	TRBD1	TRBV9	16	CASSVEAGGENQPQHF	TGTGCCAGCAGCGTAGAGGCAGGGGGCGAAAATCAGCCCCAGCATTTT
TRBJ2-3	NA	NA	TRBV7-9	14	CASRERDLTDTQYF	TGTGCCAGCAGGGAGAGGGACCTCACAGATACGCAGTATTTT
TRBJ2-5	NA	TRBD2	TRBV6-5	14	CASRARRGEETQYF	TGTGCCAGCAGGGCCAGACGGGGGGAAGAGACCCAGTACTTC
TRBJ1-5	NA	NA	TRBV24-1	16	CATSGRSGQPNQPQHF	TGTGCCACCAGTGGGAGGTCGGGACAACCCAATCAGCCCCAGCATTTT
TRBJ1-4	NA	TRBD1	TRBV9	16	CASSALGGTGPEKLFF	TGTGCCAGCAGCGCTTTGGGAGGGACAGGGCCCGAAAAACTGTTTTTT
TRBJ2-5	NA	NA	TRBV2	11	CASSERETQYF	TGTGCCAGCAGTGAAAGAGAGACCCAGTACTTC
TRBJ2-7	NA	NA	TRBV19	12	CASKGSTYEQYF	TGTGCCAGTAAGGGGTCAACCTACGAGCAGTACTTC
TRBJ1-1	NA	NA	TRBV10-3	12	CAISESTSEAFF	TGTGCCATCAGTGAGTCGACCTCTGAAGCTTTCTTT
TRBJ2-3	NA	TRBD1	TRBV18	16	CASSLLQGVMSDTQYF	TGTGCCAGCTCACTCTTACAGGGGGTGATGTCGGATACGCAGTATTTT
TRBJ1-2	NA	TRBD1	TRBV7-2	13	CASSRQGEYGYTF	TGTGCCAGCAGTCGACAGGGAGAATATGGCTACACCTTC
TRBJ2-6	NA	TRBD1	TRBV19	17	CASYPDRGITGANVLTF	TGTGCCAGCTACCCGGACAGGGGGATAACTGGGGCCAACGTCCTGACTTTC
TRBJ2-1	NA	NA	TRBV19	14	CASAGAGTYNEQFF	TGTGCCAGTGCCGGGGCCGGGACATACAATGAGCAGTTCTTC
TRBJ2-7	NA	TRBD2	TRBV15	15	CATSGRLAGVGEQYF	TGTGCCACCAGCGGTCGACTAGCGGGAGTGGGCGAGCAGTACTTC
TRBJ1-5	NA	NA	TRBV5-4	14	CASSLRNSNQPQHF	TGTGCCAGCAGCCTTCGAAATAGCAATCAGCCCCAGCATTTT
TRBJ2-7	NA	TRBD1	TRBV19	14	CASSRQGLSYEQYF	TGTGCCAGTAGTAGACAGGGTTTGAGCTACGAGCAGTACTTC
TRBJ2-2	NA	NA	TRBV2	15	CASQKSQAGTGELFF	TGTGCCAGCCAAAAGTCGCAGGCAGGTACCGGGGAGCTGTTTTTT
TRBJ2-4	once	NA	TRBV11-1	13	CASSFSPENIQYF	TGTGCCAGCAGCTTCTCGCCGGAAAACATTCAGTACTTC
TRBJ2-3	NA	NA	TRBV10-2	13	CASRRAGADTQYF	TGCGCCAGCAGGAGGGCCGGGGCAGATACGCAGTATTTT
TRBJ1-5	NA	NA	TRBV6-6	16	CASTRDGARSNQPQHF	TGTGCCAGCACCCGGGATGGGGCGCGAAGCAATCAGCCCCAGCATTTT
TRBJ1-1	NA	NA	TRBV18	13	CASSLQGYTEAFF	TGTGCCAGCTCCCTCCAAGGGTACACTGAAGCTTTCTTT
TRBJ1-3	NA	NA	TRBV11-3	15	CASSSTGTSGNTIYF	TGTGCCAGCAGCTCAACAGGGACCTCTGGAAACACCATATATTTT
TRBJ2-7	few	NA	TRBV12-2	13	CASRLGRYYEQYF	TGTGCAAGTCGCTTGGGACGATACTACGAGCAGTACTTC
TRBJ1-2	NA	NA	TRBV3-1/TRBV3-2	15	CASSHPRGRDYGYTF	TGTGCCAGCAGCCACCCGAGGGGCAGGGACTATGGCTACACCTTC
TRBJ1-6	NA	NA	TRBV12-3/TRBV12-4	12	CASSFRGSPLHF	TGTGCCAGCAGTTTCCGCGGGTCACCCCTCCACTTT
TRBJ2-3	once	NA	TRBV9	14	CASSGSRARDTQYF	TGTGCCAGCAGCGGGAGTCGGGCCCGAGATACGCAGTATTTT
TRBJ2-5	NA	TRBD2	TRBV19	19	CASRIRDVIGREGRETQYF	TGTGCCAGTAGGATAAGGGACGTTATTGGCCGGGAGGGCCGAGAGACCCAGTACTTC
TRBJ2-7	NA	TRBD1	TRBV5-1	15	CASSQTGTGLYEQYF	TGCGCCAGCAGCCAAACAGGGACAGGACTCTACGAGCAGTACTTC
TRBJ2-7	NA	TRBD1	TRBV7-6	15	CASSAPTGGVYEQYF	TGTGCCAGCAGCGCCCCTACAGGGGGCGTTTACGAGCAGTACTTC